This TCR beta chain was retrieved from a study of kidney transplant recipient with SARS-CoV-2 infection. Trimming cost V 2 bases and J 5 bases; bases outside gene matches: 3. From germline, CDR1 is MNHEY and CDR2 SVGAGI. This CDR3 is 14 amino acids long. TCRdb analysed the reads with MiXCR anew, one entry per CDR3 protein. The sample yields 200,000 to 300,000 distinct CDR3 sequences, 29% seen once. This clonotype was observed many times. The chain links TRBV6-5 to TRBJ1-3; TRBD1 agrees at 7 bases. Source: a blood sample, taken at baseline and between days 110 and 120 from a kidney transplant recipient. This TCR was sampled from a male patient aged 30 to 40 who had COVID-19 and was a kidney transplant recipient. Some T cells may have originated in the graft donor. The CDR3: CASSYTGERNTIYF. DNA for the CDR3: TGTGCCAGCAGTTACACAGGGGAAAGAAACACCATATATTTT.